This T cell receptor beta chain was found in a study of blood T cell repertoires in COVID-19. Study in general: Some COVID-19 samples were acute and others convalescent; all came from the United States, Italy and Spain.

Enrolled through a virtual design, the participants were between roughly 18 and 95 years of age and came from about two dozen US areas. Some clones are missing from TCRdb's copy, which holds only in-frame ones; the method was immunoSEQ multiplex PCR. The data contain about 300,000 clones, roughly 90% of them singletons. V lost 0 bases and J 5 bases, leaving 11 bases between the germline ends. The CDR3 contains 15 residues. Germline values: CDR1 LGHDT, CDR2 YNNKEL (reference sequence). The chain has TRBV3-1 (or the pseudogene TRBV3-2) and TRBJ2-1; D call uncertain. This TCR derives from a woman in her forties or fifties who had been exposed to COVID-19. What was sequenced was PBMCs or T cells enriched from blood (not recorded which). The CDR3 loop reads CASSQEWSVNNEQFF. DNA of the CDR3: TGTGCCAGCAGCCAAGAATGGAGCGTTAACAATGAGCAGTTCTTC.